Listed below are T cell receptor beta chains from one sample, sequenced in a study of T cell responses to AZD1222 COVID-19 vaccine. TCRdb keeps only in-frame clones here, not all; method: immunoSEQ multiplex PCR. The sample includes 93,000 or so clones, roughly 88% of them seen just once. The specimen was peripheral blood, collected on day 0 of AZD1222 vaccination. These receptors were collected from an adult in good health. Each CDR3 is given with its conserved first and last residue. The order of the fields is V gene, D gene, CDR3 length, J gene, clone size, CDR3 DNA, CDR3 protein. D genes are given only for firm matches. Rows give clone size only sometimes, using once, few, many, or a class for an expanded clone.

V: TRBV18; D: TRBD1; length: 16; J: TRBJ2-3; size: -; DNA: TGTGCCAGCTCAAGACAGGGGGCGCAGGGCACAGATACGCAGTATTTT; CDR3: CASSRQGAQGTDTQYF
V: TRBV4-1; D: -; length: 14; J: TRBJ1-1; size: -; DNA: TGCGCCAGCAGCCAAGGAGTTTGGGGCACTGAAGCTTTCTTT; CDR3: CASSQGVWGTEAFF
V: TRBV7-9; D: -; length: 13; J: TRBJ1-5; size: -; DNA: TGTGCCAGCAGCGATCGGACCGGGGAGCCCCAGCATTTT; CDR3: CASSDRTGEPQHF
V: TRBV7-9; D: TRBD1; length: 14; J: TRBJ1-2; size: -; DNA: TGTGCCAGCAGCACAGGACAGGGGTTGGGTGGCTACACCTTC; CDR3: CASSTGQGLGGYTF
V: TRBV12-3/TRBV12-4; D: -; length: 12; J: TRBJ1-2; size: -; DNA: TGTGCCAGCACCGGAAAGGGAGAAGGCTACACCTTC; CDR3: CASTGKGEGYTF
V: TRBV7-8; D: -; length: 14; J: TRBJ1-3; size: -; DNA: TGTGCCAGCACCAACTACTACTCTGGAAACACCATATATTTT; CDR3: CASTNYYSGNTIYF
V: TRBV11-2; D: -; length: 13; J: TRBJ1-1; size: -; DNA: TGTGCCAGCAGCTCGGACAGTAACACTGAAGCTTTCTTT; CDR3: CASSSDSNTEAFF
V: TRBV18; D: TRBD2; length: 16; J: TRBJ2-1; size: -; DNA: TGTGCCAGCTCACCCGCCGGGACTAGCTCCTACAATGAGCAGTTCTTC; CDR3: CASSPAGTSSYNEQFF
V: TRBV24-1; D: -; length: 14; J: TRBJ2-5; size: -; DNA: TGTGCCACCAGTGATTCGGGGGGCGGAGAGACCCAGTACTTC; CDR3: CATSDSGGGETQYF
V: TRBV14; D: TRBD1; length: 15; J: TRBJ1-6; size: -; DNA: TGTGCCAGCAGCCAACTTACAGGGGGACAATCACCCCTCCACTTT; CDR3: CASSQLTGGQSPLHF
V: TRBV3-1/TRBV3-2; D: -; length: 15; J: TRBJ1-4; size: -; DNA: TGTGCCAGCAGCCAAGCGGTGGGTTTGGGTGAAAAACTGTTTTTT; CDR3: CASSQAVGLGEKLFF
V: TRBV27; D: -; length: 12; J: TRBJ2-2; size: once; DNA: TGTGCCAGCAGTTTCGTAGCAGGGGAGCTGTTTTTT; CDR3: CASSFVAGELFF
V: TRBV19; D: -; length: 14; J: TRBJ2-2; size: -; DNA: TGTGCCAGTAGTATGGGGCCGAACACCGGGGAGCTGTTTTTT; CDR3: CASSMGPNTGELFF